This TCR beta chain was recorded in a study of vaccination and CD4 T cells after COVID-19. Treatment specified: approximately 10-day PBMC culture with coronavirus spike peptide pools or control peptides (ViraFEST assay). The medium had half its volume replaced with fresh IL-2 medium on days 3 and 7. A word on this clonotype: Antigen specificity is unknown. The junction departs from the called germline gene at one end, perhaps through a read error.

The Oncomine TCR Beta short-read assay sequenced DNA from cultured CD4+ T cells. Once CD4+ T cells had been cultured, genomic DNA was extracted from them. MiXCR, applied by TCRdb to the PCR reads, yields one record per CDR3 protein. The sample has some 16,000 distinct CDR3 sequences; 54% are singletons. Germline V CDR1 and CDR2: DFQATT, SNEGSKA (reference sequence). The CDR3 length is 12 residues. Sequencing input: CD4+ T cells from blood, cultured in vitro. The sequence came from a human donor who had recovered from COVID-19. The rearrangement joins TRBV20-1 to TRBJ1-1, with 7 bases aligning to TRBD1. This CDR3 reads CSVRPDRADVLF. CDR3 coding DNA: TGCAGTGTTCGCCCCGACAGGGCGGATGTTCTCTTT.